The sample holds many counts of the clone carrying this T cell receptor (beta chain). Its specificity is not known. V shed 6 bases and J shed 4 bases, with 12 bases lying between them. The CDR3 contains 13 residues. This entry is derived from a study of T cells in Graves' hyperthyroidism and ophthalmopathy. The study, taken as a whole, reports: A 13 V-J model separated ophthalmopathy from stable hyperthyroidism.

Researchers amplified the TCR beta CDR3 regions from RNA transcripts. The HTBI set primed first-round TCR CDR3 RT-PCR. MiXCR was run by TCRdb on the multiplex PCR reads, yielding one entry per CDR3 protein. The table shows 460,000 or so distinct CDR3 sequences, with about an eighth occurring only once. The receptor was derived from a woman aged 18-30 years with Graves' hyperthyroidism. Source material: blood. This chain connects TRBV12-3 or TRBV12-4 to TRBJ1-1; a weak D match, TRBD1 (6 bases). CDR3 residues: CASRLTGFTEAFF. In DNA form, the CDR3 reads TGTGCCAGCAGGCTTACAGGGTTCACTGAAGCTTTCTTT.